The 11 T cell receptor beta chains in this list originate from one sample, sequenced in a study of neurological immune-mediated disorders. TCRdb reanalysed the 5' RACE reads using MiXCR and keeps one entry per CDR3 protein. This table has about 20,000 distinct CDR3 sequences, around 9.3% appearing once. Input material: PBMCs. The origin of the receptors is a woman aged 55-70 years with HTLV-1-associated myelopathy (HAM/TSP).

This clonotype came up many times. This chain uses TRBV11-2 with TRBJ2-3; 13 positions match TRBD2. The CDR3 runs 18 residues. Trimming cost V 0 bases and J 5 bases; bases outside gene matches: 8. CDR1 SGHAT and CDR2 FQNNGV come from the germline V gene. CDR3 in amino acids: CASSLDEGLAGAIDTQYF. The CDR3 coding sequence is TGTGCCAGCAGCTTAGATGAAGGACTAGCGGGGGCGATAGATACGCAGTATTTT.

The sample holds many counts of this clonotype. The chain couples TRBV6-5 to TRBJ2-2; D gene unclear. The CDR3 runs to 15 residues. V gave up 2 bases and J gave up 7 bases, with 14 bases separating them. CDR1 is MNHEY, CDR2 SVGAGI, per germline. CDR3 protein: CASSYRPPLIGELFF. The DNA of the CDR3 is TGTGCCAGCAGTTACCGGCCCCCGCTTATCGGGGAGCTGTTTTTT.

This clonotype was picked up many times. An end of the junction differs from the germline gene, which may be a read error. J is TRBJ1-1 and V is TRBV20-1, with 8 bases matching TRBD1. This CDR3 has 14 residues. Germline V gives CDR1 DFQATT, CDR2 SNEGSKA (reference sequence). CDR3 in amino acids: CSAATGQGPPDAFF. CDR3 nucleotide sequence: TGCAGTGCCGCAACCGGACAGGGACCCCCTGACGCTTTCTTT.

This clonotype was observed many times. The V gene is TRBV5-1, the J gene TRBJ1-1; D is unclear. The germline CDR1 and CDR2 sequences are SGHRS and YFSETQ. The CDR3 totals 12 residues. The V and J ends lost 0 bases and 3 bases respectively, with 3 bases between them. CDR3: CASSLGDTEAFF. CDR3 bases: TGCGCCAGCAGCTTGGGGGACACTGAAGCTTTCTTT.

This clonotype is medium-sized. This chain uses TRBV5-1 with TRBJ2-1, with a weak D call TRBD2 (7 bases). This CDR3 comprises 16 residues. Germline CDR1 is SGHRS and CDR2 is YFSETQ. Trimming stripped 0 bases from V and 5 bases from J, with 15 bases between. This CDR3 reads CASSLVLGGPNNEQFF. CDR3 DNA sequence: TGCGCCAGCAGCTTGGTTCTCGGGGGGCCAAACAATGAGCAGTTCTTC.

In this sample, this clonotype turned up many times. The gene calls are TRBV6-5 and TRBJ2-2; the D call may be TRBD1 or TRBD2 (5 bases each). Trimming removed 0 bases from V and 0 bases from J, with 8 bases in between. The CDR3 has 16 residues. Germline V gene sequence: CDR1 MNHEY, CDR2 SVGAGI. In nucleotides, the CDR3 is TGTGCCAGCAGTTACTCGGTGGGACCGAACACCGGGGAGCTGTTTTTT. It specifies CASSYSVGPNTGELFF.

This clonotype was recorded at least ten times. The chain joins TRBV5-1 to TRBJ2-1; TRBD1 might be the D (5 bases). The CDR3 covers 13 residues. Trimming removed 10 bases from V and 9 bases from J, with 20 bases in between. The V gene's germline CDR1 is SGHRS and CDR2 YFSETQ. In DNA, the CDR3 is TGCGCCTCCAACGAGGTAGAAAGGGGTGAGCAGTTCTTC. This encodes CASNEVERGEQFF.

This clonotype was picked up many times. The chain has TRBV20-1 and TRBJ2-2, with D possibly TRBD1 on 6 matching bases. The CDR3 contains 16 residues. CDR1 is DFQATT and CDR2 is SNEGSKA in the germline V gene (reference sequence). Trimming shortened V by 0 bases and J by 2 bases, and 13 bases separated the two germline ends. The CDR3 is CSARDNLRGNTGELFF. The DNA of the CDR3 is TGCAGTGCTAGAGATAATCTCAGGGGAAACACCGGGGAGCTGTTTTTT.

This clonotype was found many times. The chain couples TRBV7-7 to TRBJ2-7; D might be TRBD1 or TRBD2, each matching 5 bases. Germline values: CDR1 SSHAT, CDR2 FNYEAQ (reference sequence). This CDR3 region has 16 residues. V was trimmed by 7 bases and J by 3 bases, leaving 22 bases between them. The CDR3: CASIVRAGAASYEQYF. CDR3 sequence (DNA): TGTGCCAGCATTGTCCGGGCCGGGGCCGCAAGCTACGAGCAGTACTTC.

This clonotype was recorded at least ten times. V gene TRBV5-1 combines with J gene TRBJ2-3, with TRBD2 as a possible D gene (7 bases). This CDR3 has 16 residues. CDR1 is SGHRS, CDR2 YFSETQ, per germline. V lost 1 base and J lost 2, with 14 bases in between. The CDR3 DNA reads TGCGCCAGCAGCTTGCTCGTGGGGGGGCCCACAGATACGCAGTATTTT. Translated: CASSLLVGGPTDTQYF. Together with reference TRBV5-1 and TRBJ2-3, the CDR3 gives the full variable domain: KAGVTQTPRYLIKTRGQQVTLSCSPISGHRSVSWYQQTPGQGLQFLFEYFSETQRNKGNFPGRFSGRQFSNSRSEMNVSTLELGDSALYLCASSLLVGGPTDTQYFGPGTRLTVL.

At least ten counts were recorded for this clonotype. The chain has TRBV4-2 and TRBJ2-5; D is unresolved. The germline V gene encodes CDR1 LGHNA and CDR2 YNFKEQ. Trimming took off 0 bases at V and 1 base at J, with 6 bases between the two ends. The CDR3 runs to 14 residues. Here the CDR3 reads CASSQDPAQETQYF. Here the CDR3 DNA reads TGTGCCAGCAGCCAAGACCCGGCCCAAGAGACCCAGTACTTC.